This T cell receptor (beta chain) was documented in a study of cytomegalovirus exposure and HLA in healthy donors (TCRdb year 2017). For the wider study: According to an earlier analysis of several hundred of the donors, roughly 180 million T cells yielded over 100 million unique TCR beta sequences and around 300 Gb of sequence data. An early release covering more than 500 HLA-typed donors comprised roughly 300 gigabases of sequencing data and around 85 million unique TCR sequences. Donor age, sex, ethnicity and CMV serostatus were collected together with the repertoire data. A separate validation cohort of some 130 different subjects was used in addition to the 666-subject first cohort. The study aimed to test whether cataloging public T cell receptors could reveal signatures of past pathogen exposure. Rather than using new phenotypic data, the later analysis identified candidate immune exposures from TCR beta sequences and from how often those sequences occurred across donors. Using immunosequencing, the study profiled T cell repertoires from around 670 subjects and related those repertoires to cytomegalovirus serostatus. In a later analysis, previously published TCR beta repertoires from 666 donors were re-analyzed and high-resolution HLA genotyping was added so that TCR occurrence patterns could be studied. High-throughput TCR immunosequencing, statistical association of individual TCRs with disease status, and machine learning were combined to predict cytomegalovirus infection status. A later genetic analysis took genome-wide SNP genotypes for about 55% of the 666 donors and used that subset as a discovery cohort. Among some 400 genotyped donors of the cohort, an average of approximately 240,000 unique TCR beta nucleotide sequences was sequenced per donor, of which approximately 18% were non-productive. In an earlier analysis of a few hundred of the donors, high-throughput TCR beta sequencing was used to judge whether each TCR beta V gene segment behaved as functional or pseudogenic. Both class I and class II loci were covered by HLA typing, at four-digit resolution. Of the 300 to 450 genotyped donors, approximately 80% fell in the genetic ancestry cluster associated with self-reported Caucasian donors. Every repertoire in the discovery cohort had been generated on one and the same sequencing platform. The number of donors typed differed by locus, with 629-630 for A, B, C, DRB1 and DQB1, around 500 for DQA1, 600 to 610 for DPA1, and some 470 for DPB1. Because of strong linkage in the cohort, 4 to 6 DR-DQ haplotypes were treated as single units for association and clustering.

In total, 600 or so healthy bone marrow donors made up the cohort. At the time of sampling, every cohort member was nominally healthy, though immune exposures that went unrecorded were likely present. The donor tested CMV seropositive, placing the donor among the 289 seropositive members of the cohort. Every donor gave a peripheral blood sample, and the peripheral blood mononuclear cells from that sample were used for TCR beta sequencing. Genomic DNA extraction from the blood cell samples was performed with the Qiagen DNeasy Blood Extraction Kit. Remarks on this clone: Its binding antigen is unknown. There are no base qualities to consult, and no much larger clone falls within one base.

Library method: the immunoSEQ multiplex PCR assay. The multiplex PCR relied on a mix of 60 forward primers for TCR Vbeta segments and 13 reverse primers for TCR Jbeta segments. The CDR3 region of rearranged TCR beta genes was amplified from genomic DNA with a multiplex PCR assay. On the Illumina HiSeq System, the amplified TCR beta libraries were sequenced as 87-base-pair reads. Per the source publication's procedure: A later analysis counted tens of millions of unique TCR beta chains across the roughly 700 repertoires, and 9 million to 14 million of these chains were shared by at least two donors. Raw reads were error-corrected and collapsed into unique sequences with a nearest-neighbor algorithm that merged closely related sequences to remove PCR and sequencing errors. CDR3 sequences were aligned to IMGT reference sequences to assign V, D and J gene segments. Each retained sequence needed at least a six-nucleotide match to both a V gene segment and a J gene segment. A rearrangement was called productive if the CDR3 had no stop codons and remained in frame with V and J, and every other rearrangement was called non-productive. CDR3 was defined by IMGT convention, running from the second conserved V-encoded cysteine to the conserved J-encoded phenylalanine. In an earlier analysis of 587 of the donors, sequences lacking an unambiguous match to a single V gene segment were excluded. In an earlier analysis of 587 of the donors, V segments were called functional above 56.7% productive rearrangements and were called segregating when the between-donor standard deviation exceeded 5%. A statistical classification framework was built to diagnose cytomegalovirus status from the catalog of TCR beta chain sequences. In a later analysis, V and J genes were assigned by comparing TCR nucleotide sequences against IMGT/GENE-DB human TR gene sequences. Using the TCRdist pipeline, a later analysis assigned CDR3 sequences along with most-parsimonious VDJ recombination scenarios. In a later analysis, each TCR beta chain was defined by its CDR3 amino acid sequence together with its V-gene family, and reads lacking a unique V-gene family were excluded. To address suspected cross-contamination and a sequencing artifact, a later analysis removed around 600 highly shared, low-generation-probability nucleotide sequences. In a later analysis, a clonal expansion index was calculated for each public chain from normalized within-repertoire ranks of inferred template counts. Generation probabilities in a later analysis came from a VDJ recombination model fitted to out-of-frame rearrangements, and those results were checked against IGoR. Hypergeometric tests were used in a later analysis to score TCR-TCR, TCR-HLA and TCR-CMV co-occurrence, with a repertoire-size bias correction applied to the TCR pairs. False discovery rates were estimated in a later analysis by permuting HLA or CMV assignments 20 times. A later analysis grouped co-occurring TCRs with DBSCAN, adding TCRdist sequence similarity when clustering within HLA-allele-positive subsets. Repertoires with fewer than 30,000 or more than 120,000 public chains, plus five repertoires with anomalous nucleotide sharing, were excluded from co-occurrence clustering. Sourced from immuneACCESS, this table was stored by TCRdb with only in-frame sequences that have V and J called. A share of the clones is absent; for the studies checked, an unresolved V gene accounts for under half, and the remainder has no known explanation. V and J calls and clone size are given by that table; D and trimming were obtained from the DNA. This sample is represented by approximately 140,000 clones; around four fifths of them were singletons. 5.9% of the sample is taken by the ten largest.

The full study reports these points: Some IMGT-functional V segments, including TRBV6-2 and TRBV6-3, could not be distinguished by the 87-base-pair reads and were therefore excluded. A later analysis associated 15,000 to 20,000 TCR beta sequences with specific HLA alleles at a false discovery rate of 0.05. HLA typing was unavailable for some donors at each locus, so association tests used only the typed subset. Correlated functional status among segregating V segments might be attributable to linkage disequilibrium, but an unknown experimental factor could not be ruled out. Compared with the roughly 670-donor mean, donors in an Asian-associated ancestry cluster had fewer N-insertions in productive TCRs, according to a later genetic analysis. The only immune exposure information available for the cohort was CMV serostatus. A later genetic analysis associated a missense DCLRE1C variant with V-gene and J-gene trimming of TCR beta chains, and an independent cohort replicated the association. It was suggested by the authors that the approach could potentially be generalized to other disease states and immunological phenotypes. According to a later analysis, parvovirus B19, influenza, CMV and Epstein-Barr virus appeared linked to several top co-occurrence clusters. In the study, some 180 TCR beta chains were listed as associated with cytomegalovirus. A cluster of highly shared sequence variants was judged likely to represent a technical artifact of the sequencing pipeline. Most TCR sequences were observed very rarely across donors, whereas some public TCRs were present in many individuals. In an earlier analysis of some 550 of the donors, most TCR beta V segments were observed in productive rearrangements about 87% or about 30% of the time, broadly matching IMGT annotations. In vitro tests confirmed that a few of the cytomegalovirus-associated TCR beta chains recognize cytomegalovirus antigens. When HLA alleles, especially DR and DQ, strongly co-occurred, attributing TCR associations to individual alleles was difficult. In a later analysis, most CMV-associated TCR beta chains were found to appear HLA-restricted, with HLA associations seemingly driven largely by CMV exposure. The cohort was sequenced for TCR beta chains only, and without alpha or paired-chain data the features that could be detected were limited. A further reported finding was that TCR beta sequences accurately predicted the HLA-A and HLA-B alleles for most subjects in the first cohort. Sequencing depth was assumed to be roughly uniform across donors in the presence/absence analyses, though that assumption may not hold. A later analysis found that TCR association rates varied across HLA loci, with DRB1 alleles showing the most associated TCRs and HLA-C alleles the fewest. Cytomegalovirus status was reported to be diagnosed by the classifier with high specificity and sensitivity in both the original and validation cohorts. A later analysis found that HLA-associated TCR beta chains were more clonally expanded and had lower generation probabilities than equally common non-associated chains. Because counts were too low, about 18 rarely observed V segments, including chromosome 9 orphons, were excluded from the earlier analysis of roughly 580 of the donors.

The CDR3 measures 16 amino acids from cysteine to phenylalanine. The entry retains the CDR3 DNA only, 48 bases that are in frame from base 1. V lost 5 bases and J lost 0 bases, and the count of bases not matched to a germline gene is 5. As encoded in the germline V gene (reference sequence), CDR1 is LNHDA while CDR2 is SQIVND. The receptor chain draws on TRBV19 and TRBJ2-1; TRBD1 matches 9 bases in the middle. Sequenced material: PBMCs. The TCR comes from a woman in her 40s in good health and CMV-seropositive. The nucleotide sequence is TGTGCCAGTAGTTCGCTGACAGGGGGCTCCTACAATGAGCAGTTCTTC. The resulting protein is CASSSLTGGSYNEQFF.